This is a list of T cell receptor beta chains from one sample in a study of cytomegalovirus exposure and HLA in healthy donors. The assay was immunoSEQ multiplex PCR, and TCRdb's table has in-frame clones only and misses some. The repertoire includes approximately 210,000 clones, roughly 77% of them detected once, and nearly 0.4% sits in the top ten. Sequenced: PBMCs. These receptors were collected from a male donor in good health and CMV-seropositive. The CDR3 runs from the conserved cysteine through the conserved F or W. Each record gives: clone size, V gene, D gene, J gene, CDR3 DNA, CDR3 protein. A D gene is named only where the DNA matches it firmly. The listing skips clone size in some rows; elsewhere it reads once, few, many or a size class.

>.|TRBV18|TRBD1|TRBJ2-2
TGTGCCAGCTCACCAGTGACAGGGCCCACCGGGGAGCTGTTTTTT
CASSPVTGPTGELFF
>.|TRBV7-2|.|TRBJ2-1
TGTGCCAGCAGCTCTTATCTAGGGCAGTTCTTC
CASSSYLGQFF
>.|TRBV28|.|TRBJ2-3
TGTGCCAGCCATAAGGGCGGGACTGTTACAGATACGCAGTATTTT
CASHKGGTVTDTQYF
>.|TRBV18|.|TRBJ2-7
TGTGCCAGCTCCAATTCCTACGAGCAGTACTTC
CASSNSYEQYF
>.|TRBV28|TRBD1|TRBJ1-5
TGTGCCAGCAGTTTACCGGGACAGGGGGCAGCTCAGCCCCAGCATTTT
CASSLPGQGAAQPQHF
>once|TRBV5-1|.|TRBJ1-4
TGCGCCAGCAGCTTGGCTGACAGAACAACTAATGAAAAACTGTTTTTT
CASSLADRTTNEKLFF
>.|TRBV7-9|.|TRBJ2-2
TGTGCCAGCAGCCCGAAGGAGGTGAGCCCCGGCGGGGAGCTGTTTTTT
CASSPKEVSPGGELFF
>few|TRBV18|.|TRBJ1-5
TGTGCCAGCTCACCGAAGGCGGATAGCAATCAGCCCCAGCATTTT
CASSPKADSNQPQHF
>once|TRBV18|TRBD1|TRBJ2-3
TGTGCCAGCTCACCTGGACAGGGGTTGGTCACAGATACGCAGTATTTT
CASSPGQGLVTDTQYF
>.|TRBV28|TRBD1|TRBJ2-5
TGTGCCAGCAGCGGCCGGGACAGGGGGCAGGAGACCCAGTACTTC
CASSGRDRGQETQYF